The 19 T cell receptor beta chains presented below share a single source sample, sequenced in a study of cytomegalovirus exposure and HLA in healthy donors. PCR employed 60 Vbeta and 13 Jbeta primers. Assay: immunoSEQ multiplex PCR; the TCRdb copy retains only in-frame clones and omits some. The sample has roughly 120,000 clones, roughly four fifths seen once. The sequenced sample was PBMCs. The receptor set was obtained from a male donor in good health and CMV-seropositive.

V is TRBV30 and J is TRBJ1-6; 8 positions agree with TRBD1. Germline trimming cut 5 bases from V and 11 bases from J; bases unmatched to any gene: 5. Germline V CDR1 and CDR2: GTSNPN, SVGIG (reference sequence). CDR3 length equals 12 residues. The CDR3 DNA reads TGTGCCTGGGGGACAGGCCGACCACCCCTCCACTTT. Its translation: CAWGTGRPPLHF.

The V and J genes are TRBV5-1 and TRBJ2-5; TRBD2 agrees at 16 bases. The CDR3 is 20 residues long. Per germline, CDR1 SGHRS and CDR2 YFSETQ. J was trimmed by 0 bases and V by 3 bases; bases with no gene match: 11. DNA of the CDR3: TGCGCCAGCAGCTGGAGGGTTGCGGGACTAGCGGGAGGGAACCAAGAGACCCAGTACTTC. This encodes CASSWRVAGLAGGNQETQYF.

V usage is TRBV27 and J usage is TRBJ1-6, with D perhaps matching TRBD1 (5 bases). This CDR3 comprises 13 residues. The V and J ends lost 5 bases and 9 bases respectively, with 11 bases between them. Germline loops: CDR1 MNHEY, CDR2 SMNVEV (reference sequence). The CDR3 bases are TGTGCCAGCAGTATCAGGGTCGGTTCACCCCTCCACTTT. Its protein product is CASSIRVGSPLHF.

The chain links TRBV9 to TRBJ2-1, with 8 bases that match TRBD2. CDR3 size: 15 residues. The junction had 4 bases not matched to a gene; V was cut back by 0 bases and J by 5 bases. Looked up from germline, CDR1 is SGDLS and CDR2 is YYNGEE. CDR3 DNA sequence: TGTGCCAGCAGCGTAGCTAGGACTAGCAACAATGAGCAGTTCTTC. This translates into CASSVARTSNNEQFF.

This chain connects TRBV9 to TRBJ2-5; 9 positions agree with TRBD1. V shed 1 base and J 5 bases; nucleotides not matched to a gene: 6. This CDR3 has 15 amino acids. Per germline, CDR1 SGDLS and CDR2 YYNGEE. CDR3 bases: TGTGCCAGCAGCGTACAGACAGGGGGGATGGAGACCCAGTACTTC. Protein: CASSVQTGGMETQYF.

The V call is TRBV6-6, the J call TRBJ1-6; a weak D match, TRBD1 (6 bases). The germline CDR1 and CDR2 sequences are MNHNY and SVGAGI (reference sequence). The ends were cut back, 10 bases at V and 5 bases at J, with 18 bases in the middle. The CDR3 has 15 residues. The DNA of the CDR3 is TGTGCCACTAAAGCAGGGGCGGGAGATAATTCACCCCTCCACTTT. Protein sequence: CATKAGAGDNSPLHF.

This chain uses TRBV18 with TRBJ1-5; TRBD1 aligns across 7 bases. The CDR3 is 15 residues long. Trimming removed 2 bases from V and 5 bases from J; junction bases left unmatched: 6. Germline values: CDR1 KGHSH, CDR2 LQKENI. The CDR3 spells CASSPGRGEDQPQHF. Here the CDR3 DNA reads TGTGCCAGCTCACCAGGCAGGGGGGAGGATCAGCCCCAGCATTTT. The full variable domain, completed using reference TRBV18 and TRBJ1-5, is NAGVMQNPRHLVRRRGQEARLRCSPMKGHSHVYWYRQLPEEGLKFMVYLQKENIIDESGMPKERFSAEFPKEGPSILRIQQVVRGDSAAYFCASSPGRGEDQPQHFGDGTRLSIL.

This clone was picked up a small number of times. The chain combines TRBV6-1 with TRBJ1-6, with 10 bases fitting TRBD1. The CDR3 sequence is 16 residues long. Per germline, CDR1 MNHNS and CDR2 SASEGT. V shed 3 bases, J shed 8 bases, and the junction held 7 bases outside the gene matches. Here the CDR3 DNA reads TGTGCCAGCAGTGAGAGGACAGGGGGGGTCGATTCACCCCTCCACTTT. Residues: CASSERTGGVDSPLHF.

The chain joins TRBV5-1 to TRBJ2-7, with 8 bases matching TRBD2. This CDR3 is built from 16 residues. CDR1 and CDR2 from the germline V gene are SGHRS and YFSETQ. V gave up 0 bases and J gave up 7 bases; unmatched junction bases: 12. The CDR3 DNA is TGCGCCAGCAGCTTGGGGCTAAGCGGGAGCCTCCAGGAGCAGTACTTC. Its protein product is CASSLGLSGSLQEQYF.

The rearrangement joins TRBV10-3 to TRBJ2-6; a possible D gene is TRBD2 (5 bases). Germline CDR1 is ENHRY and CDR2 is SYGVKD. V shed 11 bases and J shed 0 bases, with 14 bases lying between them. The CDR3 sequence is 15 residues long. The CDR3 region has the DNA TGTGCCCTTCGGGGTACGAACTCTGGGGCCAACGTCCTGACTTTC. Its protein is CALRGTNSGANVLTF.

Here the CDR3 DNA reads TGTGCCAGTAGTGAGACTGTGAACACTGAAGCTTTCTTT. As protein: CASSETVNTEAFF. The chain links TRBV19 to TRBJ1-1, with D unresolved. The V gene lost 5 bases and the J gene lost 0 bases, with 7 bases spanning the gap. Germline lookup yields CDR1 LNHDA and CDR2 SQIVND (reference sequence). The CDR3 is made up of 13 amino acids.

Comment on this clone: One end of the junction varies from germline; a read error may be responsible. The genes are TRBV4-3 and TRBJ2-5; D not certain. This CDR3 spans 13 amino acids. CDR1 is LGHNA and CDR2 is YSLEER in the germline V gene. CDR3 DNA sequence: TGCGCCAGCAGCCAAGCCTACGATAAAAACCCCGACTTC. It encodes CASSQAYDKNPDF.

The V gene is TRBV10-2, the J gene TRBJ2-7; 8 nucleotides align to TRBD2. CDR1 is WSHSY, CDR2 SAAADI, per germline. The CDR3 spans 13 residues. Losses at the gene ends were 8 bases for V and 1 base for J; bases not matched to a gene: 4. Here the CDR3 reads CASRQRESYEQYF. The DNA for the CDR3 is TGCGCCAGCCGCCAGCGGGAGTCCTACGAGCAGTACTTC.

The V gene is TRBV13, the J gene TRBJ2-5; 7 bases map to TRBD2. The CDR3 has 12 amino acids. The germline V gene has CDR1 PRHDT and CDR2 FYEKMQ (reference sequence). The J segment lost 13 bases and the V segment lost 5 bases, leaving 10 bases of the junction unmatched. The DNA for the CDR3 is TGTGCCAGCAGCGCCGGGACTACCTCATCGTACTTC. This translates into CASSAGTTSSYF.

The genes are TRBV7-9 and TRBJ1-1; TRBD1 agrees at 7 bases. Germline values: CDR1 SEHNR, CDR2 FQNEAQ (reference sequence). The J segment lost 0 bases and the V segment lost 8 bases, leaving 3 bases of the junction unmatched. The CDR3 has 13 amino acids. The CDR3 sequence: CASGTDMNTEAFF. The CDR3 DNA follows: TGTGCCAGCGGGACAGACATGAACACTGAAGCTTTCTTT.

The chain carries TRBV11-2 and TRBJ1-1; D is undetermined. The V and J ends lost 4 bases and 3 bases respectively, with 15 bases between them. This CDR3 region has 15 residues. Germline assignment: CDR1 SGHAT and CDR2 FQNNGV. The CDR3 is CASSSNLVGDTEAFF. The CDR3 DNA reads as TGTGCCAGCAGCTCCAACCTCGTCGGGGACACTGAAGCTTTCTTT.

V is TRBV30 and J is TRBJ1-3, with 9 bases fitting TRBD1. Germline V gives CDR1 GTSNPN, CDR2 SVGIG (reference sequence). The CDR3 consists of 14 residues. V dropped 5 bases and J dropped 0; count of bases not matched to a gene: 2. CDR3 protein: CAWGTGTSGNTIYF. CDR3 DNA sequence: TGTGCCTGGGGGACAGGGACCTCTGGAAACACCATATATTTT.

The chain joins TRBV7-9 to TRBJ2-5, with D uncertain. Trimming removed 3 bases from V and 2 bases from J, with 7 bases in between. The CDR3 consists of 13 residues. Germline V gene sequence: CDR1 SEHNR, CDR2 FQNEAQ (reference sequence). The CDR3 DNA follows: TGTGCCAGCAGCTTCGGCAGGCAAGAGACCCAGTACTTC. Its translation: CASSFGRQETQYF.

The chain couples TRBV11-1 to TRBJ2-1; D call uncertain. V was cut by 3 bases and J by 6 bases, with 12 bases left in between. CDR1 SGHAT and CDR2 FQDESV come from the germline V gene (reference sequence). This CDR3 has 14 residues. The chain's CDR3 is CASSFRRLPNEQFF. CDR3 bases: TGTGCCAGCAGCTTCCGTCGACTCCCCAATGAGCAGTTCTTC.